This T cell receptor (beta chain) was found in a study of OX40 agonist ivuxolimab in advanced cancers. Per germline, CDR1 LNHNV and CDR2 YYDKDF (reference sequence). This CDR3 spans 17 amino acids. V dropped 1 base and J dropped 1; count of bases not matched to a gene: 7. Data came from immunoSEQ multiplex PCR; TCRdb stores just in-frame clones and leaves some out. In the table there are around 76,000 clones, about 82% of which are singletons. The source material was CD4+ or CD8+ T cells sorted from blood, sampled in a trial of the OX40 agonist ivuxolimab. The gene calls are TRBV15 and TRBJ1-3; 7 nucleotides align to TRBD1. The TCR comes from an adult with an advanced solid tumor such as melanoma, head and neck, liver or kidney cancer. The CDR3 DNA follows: TGTGCCACCAGCAGAGCATCGAGGGGGCCGTCTGGAAACACCATATATTTT. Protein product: CATSRASRGPSGNTIYF.